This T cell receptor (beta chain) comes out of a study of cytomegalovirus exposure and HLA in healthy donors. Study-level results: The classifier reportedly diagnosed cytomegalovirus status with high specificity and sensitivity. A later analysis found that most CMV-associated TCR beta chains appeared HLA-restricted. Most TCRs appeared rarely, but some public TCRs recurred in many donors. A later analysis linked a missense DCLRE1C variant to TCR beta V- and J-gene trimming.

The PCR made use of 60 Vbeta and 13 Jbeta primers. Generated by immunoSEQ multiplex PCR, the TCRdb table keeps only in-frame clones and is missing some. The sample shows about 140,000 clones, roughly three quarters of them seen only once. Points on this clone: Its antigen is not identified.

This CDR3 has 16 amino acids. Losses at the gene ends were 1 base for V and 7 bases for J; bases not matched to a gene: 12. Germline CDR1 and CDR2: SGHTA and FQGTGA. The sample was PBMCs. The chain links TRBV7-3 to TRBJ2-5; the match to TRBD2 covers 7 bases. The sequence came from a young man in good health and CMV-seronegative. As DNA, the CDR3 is TGTGCCAGCAGCTTAATTGCGGGGGAGCCCCCGGGGACCCAGTACTTC. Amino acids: CASSLIAGEPPGTQYF. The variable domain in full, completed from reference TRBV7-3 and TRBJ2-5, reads GAGVSQTPSNKVTEKGKYVELRCDPISGHTALYWYRQSLGQGPEFLIYFQGTGAADDSGLPNDRFFAVRPEGSVSTLKIQRTERGDSAVYLCASSLIAGEPPGTQYFGPGTRLLVL.